These 18 T cell receptor beta chains were all obtained from the same sample, sequenced in a study of T cell changes during pregnancy in multiple sclerosis. The repertoire was sequenced with immunoSEQ multiplex PCR; TCRdb's copy has only in-frame clones and lacks some. This sample has tens of thousands of clones; around 93% occur once, and the top ten carry about 0.91%. Sequences were derived from peripheral blood, sampled before pregnancy. The receptors here all came from a female donor with multiple sclerosis, enrolled in a pregnancy study.

The genes are TRBV19 and TRBJ2-1; TRBD1 matches 8 bases. The V gene's germline CDR1 is LNHDA and CDR2 SQIVND (reference sequence). This CDR3 spans 12 amino acids. Trimming removed 11 bases from V and 3 bases from J; junction bases left unmatched: 3. Here the CDR3 reads CAVGQGYNEQFF. The CDR3, as DNA: TGTGCCGTTGGACAGGGCTACAATGAGCAGTTCTTC. Full variable domain (rest looked up from reference TRBV19 and TRBJ2-1): DGGITQSPKYLFRKEGQNVTLSCEQNLNHDAMYWYRQDPGQGLRLIYYSQIVNDFQKGDIAEGYSVSREKKESFPLTVTSAQKNPTAFYLCAVGQGYNEQFFGPGTRLTVL.

This sequence joins TRBV2 and TRBJ1-1; 7 nucleotides agree with TRBD1. Trimming cost V 1 base and J 0 bases; bases outside gene matches: 8. This CDR3 contains 17 residues. The germline gives CDR1 SNHLY, CDR2 FYNNEI. This CDR3 reads CASSEVQGFPMNTEAFF. CDR3 nucleotide sequence: TGTGCCAGCAGTGAAGTACAGGGGTTCCCCATGAACACTGAAGCTTTCTTT.

V is TRBV4-2 and J is TRBJ1-5; D might be TRBD1 (6 bases). Trimming stripped 0 bases from V and 3 bases from J, with 9 bases between. This CDR3 has 15 amino acids. CDR1 and CDR2 from the germline V gene are LGHNA and YNFKEQ. Here the CDR3 DNA reads TGTGCCAGCAGCCAAGACAGGGGCGCCAATCAGCCCCAGCATTTT. The encoded protein is CASSQDRGANQPQHF.

The V gene is TRBV9, the J gene TRBJ2-1; no clear D. Germline V lookup: CDR1 SGDLS, CDR2 YYNGEE. The CDR3 sequence is 14 residues long. Trimming cost V 4 bases and J 7 bases, with 15 bases left between them. The chain's CDR3 is CASSPFIAGNEQFF. The CDR3 DNA reads as TGTGCCAGCAGCCCTTTTATTGCAGGAAATGAGCAGTTCTTC.

The V and J genes are TRBV7-8 and TRBJ1-5, with 8 bases that match TRBD1. V was pared by 5 bases and J by 3 bases, with 6 bases of the junction left unmatched. Looked up from germline, CDR1 is SGHVS and CDR2 is FQNEAQ. This CDR3 spans 15 amino acids. The CDR3 DNA is TGTGCCAGCAGCGCCTGGACAGGGTACAATCAGCCCCAGCATTTT. This sequence encodes CASSAWTGYNQPQHF. The full variable domain, in which reference TRBV7-8 and TRBJ1-5 provide the parts outside the CDR3, is GAGVSQSPRYKVAKRGQDVALRCDPISGHVSLFWYQQALGQGPEFLTYFQNEAQLDKSGLPSDRFFAERPEGSVSTLKIQRTQQEDSAVYLCASSAWTGYNQPQHFGDGTRLSIL.

The rearrangement uses TRBV11-3 and TRBJ2-5, with D maybe TRBD1 (6 bases). This CDR3 has 15 residues. The V end was cut by 3 bases, the J end by 5 bases, with 16 bases between. Germline V lookup: CDR1 SGHNT, CDR2 YENEEA. CDR3 sequence (DNA): TGTGCCAGCAGCTTGGGGGTAGACAGGTCTGAGACCCAGTACTTC. This gives the protein CASSLGVDRSETQYF.

The rearrangement joins TRBV10-3 to TRBJ1-6; 9 bases fit TRBD1. The CDR3 covers 18 residues. V trimming: 2 bases; J trimming: 0 bases; junction bases outside the gene matches: 5. CDR1 and CDR2 (germline): ENHRY, SYGVKD. This CDR3 is CAISETTGGSSYNSPLHF. DNA of the CDR3: TGTGCCATCAGTGAGACGACAGGGGGGAGCTCCTATAATTCACCCCTCCACTTT.

The chain uses TRBV5-5 and TRBJ1-2; a possible D gene is TRBD1 (6 bases). The CDR3 totals 15 residues. From germline, CDR1 is SGHKS and CDR2 YYEKEE (reference sequence). Trimming removed 2 bases from V and 0 bases from J, with 11 bases in between. CDR3 protein: CASSFRQEANYGYTF. The CDR3 DNA sequence: TGTGCCAGCAGCTTCCGACAGGAAGCTAACTATGGCTACACCTTC.

The chain's CDR3 is CASSLRGGAWNGYTF. For the CDR3, the DNA is TGTGCCAGCAGCTTGAGAGGGGGCGCATGGAATGGCTACACCTTC. The rearrangement links TRBV5-4 to TRBJ1-2, with 7 bases fitting TRBD1. Germline CDR1 SGHNT, CDR2 YYREEE (reference sequence). The CDR3 totals 15 residues. V shed 1 base, J shed 6 bases, and the junction held 9 bases outside the gene matches.

This clone was seen a single time. The chain links TRBV15 to TRBJ2-7; D is uncertain. The CDR3 is made up of 15 amino acids. Trimming shortened V by 1 base and J by 0 bases, and 10 bases separated the two germline ends. From germline, CDR1 is LNHNV and CDR2 YYDKDF (reference sequence). This CDR3 is CATSRVGGYSYEQYF. The CDR3 DNA sequence: TGTGCCACCAGCAGAGTCGGCGGCTACTCCTACGAGCAGTACTTC.

The rearrangement links TRBV5-1 to TRBJ1-6, with a tentative D call TRBD1 (6 bases). This CDR3 comprises 13 residues. Germline V gene sequence: CDR1 SGHRS, CDR2 YFSETQ. V was shortened by 0 bases and J by 9 bases, with 7 bases between the two germline ends. The CDR3 DNA reads TGCGCCAGCAGCTTGGCAGGGGCTTCACCCCTCCACTTT. This translates into CASSLAGASPLHF.

V is TRBV27 and J is TRBJ2-7, with D uncertain. CDR3 size: 13 residues. Germline V gives CDR1 MNHEY, CDR2 SMNVEV (reference sequence). Trimming removed 6 bases from V and 0 bases from J, with 9 bases in between. CDR3 residues: CASRILSSYEQYF. CDR3 DNA sequence: TGTGCCAGCAGAATACTTAGCTCCTACGAGCAGTACTTC.

In the case of this clone: The sample has other DNA sequences that encode this CDR3 too. V and J are TRBV6-5 and TRBJ1-1; D may be TRBD1 (5 bases). V lost 2 bases, J lost 1 base, and 5 bases lay in between. CDR3 length equals 13 residues. The V gene's germline CDR1 is MNHEY and CDR2 SVGAGI. DNA for the CDR3: TGTGCCAGCAGTTACGACAGGAACACTGAAGCTTTCTTT. This codes for CASSYDRNTEAFF.

V gene TRBV28 combines with J gene TRBJ1-3, with TRBD1 as a possible D gene (5 bases). Germline V gives CDR1 MDHEN, CDR2 SYDVKM. CDR3 length: 15 residues. V was pared by 6 bases and J by 0 bases, with 12 bases between. CDR3 DNA: TGTGCCAGCAGCAGGCCGGGACTCTCTGGAAACACCATATATTTT. Its translation: CASSRPGLSGNTIYF.

This clone has a single count. Additional DNA sequences in this sample encode the identical CDR3. The chain has TRBV2 and TRBJ1-1, with unresolved D. V dropped 4 bases and J dropped 0 bases, with 6 bases sitting between them. Germline V gene sequence: CDR1 SNHLY, CDR2 FYNNEI. The CDR3 is made up of 13 amino acids. The CDR3 sequence: CASSVQLNTEAFF. The DNA for the CDR3 is TGTGCCAGCAGTGTACAGTTGAACACTGAAGCTTTCTTT.

The chain has TRBV5-4 and TRBJ2-3; D remains ambiguous. Trimming left V 0 bases short and J 2 bases short, with 4 bases between. Germline CDR1 and CDR2: SGHNT and YYREEE (reference sequence). The CDR3 has 13 amino acids. CDR3 loop: CASSLDNTDTQYF. CDR3 nucleotides: TGTGCCAGCAGCTTGGACAACACAGATACGCAGTATTTT. Full variable domain (remainder filled in from reference TRBV5-4 and TRBJ2-3): ETGVTQSPTHLIKTRGQQVTLRCSSQSGHNTVSWYQQALGQGPQFIFQYYREEENGRGNFPPRFSGLQFPNYSSELNVNALELDDSALYLCASSLDNTDTQYFGPGTRLTVL.

This clone has just one count. The chain couples TRBV19 to TRBJ1-5, with 9 bases aligning to TRBD1. The CDR3 loop spans 14 amino acids. The trim removed 5 bases at V and 7 bases at J, leaving 6 bases unmatched. Germline V gene lookup returns CDR1 LNHDA and CDR2 SQIVND (reference sequence). The CDR3 protein is CASSPQGARQPQHF. CDR3 nucleotides: TGTGCCAGTAGTCCACAGGGGGCCAGGCAGCCCCAGCATTTT.

The gene calls are TRBV19 and TRBJ2-7, with 8 bases matching TRBD1. Germline V gene lookup returns CDR1 LNHDA and CDR2 SQIVND (reference sequence). The CDR3 runs to 18 residues. After removal of 1 base from V and 0 bases from J, the junction contained 11 bases not matched to a gene. CDR3 protein: CASSIALTRTGSSYEQYF. DNA of the CDR3: TGTGCCAGTAGTATAGCTCTTACCAGGACAGGGAGCTCCTACGAGCAGTACTTC.